This T cell receptor (beta chain) was found in a study of blood T cells in healthy people across ages. At the level of the study: Roughly one uniquely barcoded beta molecule per two T cells was captured. Broader study findings: A greater number of naive CD4+ cells and higher diversity distinguished long-lived donors from aged donors. Measured against age, TCR beta diversity per million T cells decreased in a roughly linear manner.

For the second PCR, which ran for roughly 7 to 11 cycles, a sample-barcoded 5' primer and a J-beta primer mix were used. MiXCR was run by TCRdb on the 5' RACE reads, yielding one entry per CDR3 protein. The sample lists almost 300,000 distinct CDR3 sequences; roughly 26% were seen once. This clonotype occurred a few times. Its target is unknown. From germline, CDR1 is LGHDT and CDR2 YNNKEL (reference sequence). Trimming cost V 4 bases and J 0 bases; bases outside gene matches: 3. The CDR3 is made up of 15 amino acids. The specimen was blood. This chain links TRBV3-1 with TRBJ1-5; TRBD1 agrees at 7 bases. The sequence derives from a woman in her 70s in good health. In DNA, the CDR3 is TGTGCCAGCAGCCTCGGGACAGATAGCAATCAGCCCCAGCATTTT. Amino acids: CASSLGTDSNQPQHF.